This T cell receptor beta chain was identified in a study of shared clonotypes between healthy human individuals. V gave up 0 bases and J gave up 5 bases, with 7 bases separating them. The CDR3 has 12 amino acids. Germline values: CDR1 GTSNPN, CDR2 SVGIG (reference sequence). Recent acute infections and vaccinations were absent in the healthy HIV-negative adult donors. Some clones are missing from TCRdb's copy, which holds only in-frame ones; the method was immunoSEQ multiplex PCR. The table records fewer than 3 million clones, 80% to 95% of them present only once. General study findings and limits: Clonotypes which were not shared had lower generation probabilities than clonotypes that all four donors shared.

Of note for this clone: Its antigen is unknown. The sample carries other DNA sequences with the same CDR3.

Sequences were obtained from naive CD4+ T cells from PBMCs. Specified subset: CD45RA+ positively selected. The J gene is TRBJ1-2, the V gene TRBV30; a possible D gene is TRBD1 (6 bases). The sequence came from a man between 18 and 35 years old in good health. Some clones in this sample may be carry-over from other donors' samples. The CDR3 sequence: CAWSVTGYGYTF. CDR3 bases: TGTGCCTGGAGTGTCACAGGGTATGGCTACACCTTC.